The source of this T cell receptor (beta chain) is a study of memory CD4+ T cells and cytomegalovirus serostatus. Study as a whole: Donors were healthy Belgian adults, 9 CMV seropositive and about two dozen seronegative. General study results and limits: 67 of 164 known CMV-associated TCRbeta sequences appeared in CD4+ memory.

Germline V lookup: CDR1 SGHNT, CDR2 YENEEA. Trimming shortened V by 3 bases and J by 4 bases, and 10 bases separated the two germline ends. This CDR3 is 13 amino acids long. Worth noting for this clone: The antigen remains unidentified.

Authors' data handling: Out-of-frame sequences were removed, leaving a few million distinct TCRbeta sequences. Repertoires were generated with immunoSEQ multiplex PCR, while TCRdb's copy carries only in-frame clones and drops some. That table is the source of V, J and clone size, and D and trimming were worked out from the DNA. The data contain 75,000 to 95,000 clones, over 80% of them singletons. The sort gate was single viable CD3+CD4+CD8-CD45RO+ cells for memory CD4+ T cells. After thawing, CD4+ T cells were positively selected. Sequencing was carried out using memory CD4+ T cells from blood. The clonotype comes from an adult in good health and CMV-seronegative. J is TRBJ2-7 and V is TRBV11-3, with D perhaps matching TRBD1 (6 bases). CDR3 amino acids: CASSFRGGYEQYF. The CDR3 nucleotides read TGTGCCAGCAGCTTCAGGGGTGGGTACGAGCAGTACTTC. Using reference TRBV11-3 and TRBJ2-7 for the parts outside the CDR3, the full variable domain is EAGVVQSPRYKIIEKKQPVAFWCNPISGHNTLYWYLQNLGQGPELLIRYENEEAVDDSQLPKDRFSAERLKGVDSTLKIQPAELGDSAVYLCASSFRGGYEQYFGPGTRLTVT.